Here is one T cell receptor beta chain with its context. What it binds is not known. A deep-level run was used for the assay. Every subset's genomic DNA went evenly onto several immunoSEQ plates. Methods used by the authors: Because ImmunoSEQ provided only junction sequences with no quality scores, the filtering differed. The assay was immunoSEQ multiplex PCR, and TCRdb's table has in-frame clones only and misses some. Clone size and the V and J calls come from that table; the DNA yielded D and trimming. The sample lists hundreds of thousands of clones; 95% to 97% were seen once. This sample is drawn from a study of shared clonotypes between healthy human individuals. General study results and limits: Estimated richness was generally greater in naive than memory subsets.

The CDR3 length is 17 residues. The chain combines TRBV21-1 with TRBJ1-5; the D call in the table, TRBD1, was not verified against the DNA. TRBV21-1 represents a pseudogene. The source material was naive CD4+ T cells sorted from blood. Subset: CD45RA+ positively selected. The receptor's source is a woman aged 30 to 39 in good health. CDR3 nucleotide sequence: TGTGCCAGCAGCAAACCGCACACAAGACAGACCTATCAGCCCCAGCATTTT. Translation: CASSKPHTRQTYQPQHF.